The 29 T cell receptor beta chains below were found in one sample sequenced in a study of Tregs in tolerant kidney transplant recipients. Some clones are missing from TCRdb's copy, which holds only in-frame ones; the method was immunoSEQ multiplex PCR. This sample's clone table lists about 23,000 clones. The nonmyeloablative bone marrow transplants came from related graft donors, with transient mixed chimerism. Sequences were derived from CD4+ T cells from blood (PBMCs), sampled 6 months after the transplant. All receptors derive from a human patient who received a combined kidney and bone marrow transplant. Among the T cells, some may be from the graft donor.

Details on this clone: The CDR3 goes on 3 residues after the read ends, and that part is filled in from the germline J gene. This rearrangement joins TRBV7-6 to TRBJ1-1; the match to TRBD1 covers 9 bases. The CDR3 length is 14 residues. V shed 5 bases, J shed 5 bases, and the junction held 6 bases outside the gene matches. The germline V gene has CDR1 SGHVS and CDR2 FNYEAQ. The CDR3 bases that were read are TGTGCCAGCAGCCTGGGGACAGGGTGGACTGAA. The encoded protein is CASSLGTGWTE. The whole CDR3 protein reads CASSLGTGWTEAFF.

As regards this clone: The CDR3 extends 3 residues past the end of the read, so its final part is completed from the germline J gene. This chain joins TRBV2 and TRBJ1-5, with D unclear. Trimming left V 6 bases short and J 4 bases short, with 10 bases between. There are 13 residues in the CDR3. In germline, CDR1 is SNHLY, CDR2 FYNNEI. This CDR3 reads CASRKEQNQPQHF. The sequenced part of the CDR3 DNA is TGTGCCAGCAGGAAGGAACAGAATCAGCCC.

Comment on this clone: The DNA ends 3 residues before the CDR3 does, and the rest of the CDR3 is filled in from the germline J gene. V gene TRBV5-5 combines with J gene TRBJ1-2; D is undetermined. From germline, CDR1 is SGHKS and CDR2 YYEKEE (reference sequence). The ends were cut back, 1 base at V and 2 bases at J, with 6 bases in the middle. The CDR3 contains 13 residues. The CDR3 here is CASSLRGNYGYTF. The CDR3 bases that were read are TGTGCCAGCAGCTTGAGAGGGAACTATGGC.

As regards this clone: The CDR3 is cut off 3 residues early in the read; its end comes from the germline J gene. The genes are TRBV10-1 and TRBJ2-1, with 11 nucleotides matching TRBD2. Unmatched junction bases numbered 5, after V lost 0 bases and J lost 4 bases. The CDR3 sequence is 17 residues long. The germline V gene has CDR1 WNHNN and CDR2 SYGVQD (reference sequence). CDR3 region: CASSESPGTSGYNEQFF. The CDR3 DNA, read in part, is TGCGCCAGCAGTGAGTCACCCGGGACTAGCGGTTACAATGAG.

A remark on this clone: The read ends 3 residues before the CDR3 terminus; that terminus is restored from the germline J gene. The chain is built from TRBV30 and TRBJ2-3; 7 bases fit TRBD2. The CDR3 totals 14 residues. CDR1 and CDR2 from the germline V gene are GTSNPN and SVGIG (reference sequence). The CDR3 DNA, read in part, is TGTGCCTGGAGTCCCTCTACATTAGCGGGCACG. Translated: CAWSPSTLAGT. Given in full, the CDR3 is CAWSPSTLAGTQYF.

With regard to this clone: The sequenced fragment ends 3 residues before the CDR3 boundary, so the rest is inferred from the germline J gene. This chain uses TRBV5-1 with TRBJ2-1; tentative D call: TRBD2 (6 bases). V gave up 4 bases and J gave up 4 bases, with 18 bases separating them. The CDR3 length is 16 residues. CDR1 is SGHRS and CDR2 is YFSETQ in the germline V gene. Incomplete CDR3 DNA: TGCGCCAGCAGCAGTCTATGGGGGGTTGCTTACAATGAG. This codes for CASSSLWGVAYNE. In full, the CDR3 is CASSSLWGVAYNEQFF.

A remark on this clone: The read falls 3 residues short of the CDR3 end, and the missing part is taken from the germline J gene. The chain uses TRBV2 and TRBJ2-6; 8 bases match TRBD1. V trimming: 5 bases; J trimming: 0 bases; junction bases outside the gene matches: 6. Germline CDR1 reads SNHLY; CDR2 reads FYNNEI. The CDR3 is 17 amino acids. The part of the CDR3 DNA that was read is TGTGCCAGCAGTTCACGGACAGGGTCCTCTGGGGCCAACGTC. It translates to CASSSRTGSSGANV. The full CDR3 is CASSSRTGSSGANVLTF.

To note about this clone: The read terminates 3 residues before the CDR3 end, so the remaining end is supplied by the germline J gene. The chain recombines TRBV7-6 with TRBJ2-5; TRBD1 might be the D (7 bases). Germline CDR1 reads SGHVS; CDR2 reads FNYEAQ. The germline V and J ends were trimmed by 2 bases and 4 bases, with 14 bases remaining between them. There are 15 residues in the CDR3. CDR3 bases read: TGTGCCAGCAGCTTAAGAGGGGGGACAGCAGAGACC. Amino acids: CASSLRGGTAET. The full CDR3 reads CASSLRGGTAETQYF.

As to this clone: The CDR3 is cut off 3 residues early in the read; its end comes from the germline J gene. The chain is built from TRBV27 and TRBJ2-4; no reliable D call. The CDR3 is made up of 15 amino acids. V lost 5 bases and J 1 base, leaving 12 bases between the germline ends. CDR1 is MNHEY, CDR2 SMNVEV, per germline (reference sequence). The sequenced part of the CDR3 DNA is TGTGCCAGCAGTCCCCGAGGTTCGGCCAAAAACATT. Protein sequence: CASSPRGSAKNI. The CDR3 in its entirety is CASSPRGSAKNIQYF.

The sequenced part of the CDR3 DNA is TGCGCCAGCAGCTCCAAGACAGGGAGAACCTATGGC. The encoded protein is CASSSKTGRTYG. The complete CDR3 sequence is CASSSKTGRTYGYTF. V and J are TRBV5-1 and TRBJ1-2; TRBD1 matches 7 bases. The read is 3 residues too short to cover the CDR3 end, so that end is filled in from the germline J gene. Germline-derived CDR1 and CDR2 are SGHRS and YFSETQ. CDR3 length: 15 residues. The ends lost 3 bases at V and 4 bases at J; junction bases unmatched: 9.

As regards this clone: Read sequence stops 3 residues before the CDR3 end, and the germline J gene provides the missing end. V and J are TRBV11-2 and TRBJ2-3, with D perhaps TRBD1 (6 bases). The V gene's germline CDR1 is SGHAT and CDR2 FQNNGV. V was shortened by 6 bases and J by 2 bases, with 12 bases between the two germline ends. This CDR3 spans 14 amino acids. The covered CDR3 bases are TGTGCCAGCAGTACAGGGTTTTACACAGATACG. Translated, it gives CASSTGFYTDT. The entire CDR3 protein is CASSTGFYTDTQYF.

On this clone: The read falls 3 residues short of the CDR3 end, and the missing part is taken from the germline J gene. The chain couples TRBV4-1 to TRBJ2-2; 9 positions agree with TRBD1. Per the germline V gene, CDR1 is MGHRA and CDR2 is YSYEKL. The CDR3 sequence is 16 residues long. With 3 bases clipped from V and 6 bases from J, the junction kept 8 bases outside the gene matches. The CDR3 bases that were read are TGCGCCAGCAGCCATATATACAGGGGGCTGGCCGGGGAG. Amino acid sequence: CASSHIYRGLAGE. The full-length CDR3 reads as CASSHIYRGLAGELFF.

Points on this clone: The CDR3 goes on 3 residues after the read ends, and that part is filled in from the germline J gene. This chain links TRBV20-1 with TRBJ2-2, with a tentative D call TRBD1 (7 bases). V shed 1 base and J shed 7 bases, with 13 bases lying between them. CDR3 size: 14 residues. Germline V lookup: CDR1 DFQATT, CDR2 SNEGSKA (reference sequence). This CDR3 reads CSARAQGGLGELFF. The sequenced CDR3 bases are TGCAGTGCTAGAGCTCAGGGGGGTCTCGGGGAG.

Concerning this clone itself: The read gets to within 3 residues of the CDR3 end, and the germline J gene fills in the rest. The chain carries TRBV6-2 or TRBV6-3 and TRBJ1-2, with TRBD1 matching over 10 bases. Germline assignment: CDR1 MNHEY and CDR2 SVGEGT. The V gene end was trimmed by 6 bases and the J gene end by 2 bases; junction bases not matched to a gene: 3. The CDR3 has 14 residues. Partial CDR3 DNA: TGTGCCAGCAGGGGGACAGGGGCGAACTATGGC. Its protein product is CASRGTGANYG. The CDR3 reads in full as CASRGTGANYGYTF.

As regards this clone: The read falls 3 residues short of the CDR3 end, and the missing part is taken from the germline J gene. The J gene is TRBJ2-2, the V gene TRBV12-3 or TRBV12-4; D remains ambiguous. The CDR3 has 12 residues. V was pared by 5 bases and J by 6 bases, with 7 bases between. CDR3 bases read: TGTGCCAGCAGTCCTTCCCCCGGGGAG. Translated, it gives CASSPSPGE. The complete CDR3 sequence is CASSPSPGELFF.

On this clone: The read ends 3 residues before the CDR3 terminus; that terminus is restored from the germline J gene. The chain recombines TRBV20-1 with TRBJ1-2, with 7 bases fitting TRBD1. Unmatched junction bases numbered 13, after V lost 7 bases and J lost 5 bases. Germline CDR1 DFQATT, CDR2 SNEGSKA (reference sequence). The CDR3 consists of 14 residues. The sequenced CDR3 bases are TGCAGTGTTCCAGGGGGTATAGGGAAATATGGC. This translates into CSVPGGIGKYG. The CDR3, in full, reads CSVPGGIGKYGYTF.

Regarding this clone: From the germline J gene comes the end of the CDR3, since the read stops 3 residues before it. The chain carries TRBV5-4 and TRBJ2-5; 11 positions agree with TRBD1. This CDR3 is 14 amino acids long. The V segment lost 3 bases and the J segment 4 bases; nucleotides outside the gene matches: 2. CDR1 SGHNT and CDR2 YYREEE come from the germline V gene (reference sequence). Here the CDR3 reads CASSWDRGGETQYF. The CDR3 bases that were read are TGTGCCAGCAGCTGGGACAGGGGGGGAGAGACC.

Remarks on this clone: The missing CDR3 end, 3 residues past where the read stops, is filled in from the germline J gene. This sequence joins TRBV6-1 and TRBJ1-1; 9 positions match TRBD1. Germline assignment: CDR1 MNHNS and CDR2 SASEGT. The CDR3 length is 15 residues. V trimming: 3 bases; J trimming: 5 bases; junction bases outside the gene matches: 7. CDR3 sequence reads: CASSDLTGGFTEAFF. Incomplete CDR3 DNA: TGTGCCAGCAGTGACCTGACAGGGGGATTTACTGAA.

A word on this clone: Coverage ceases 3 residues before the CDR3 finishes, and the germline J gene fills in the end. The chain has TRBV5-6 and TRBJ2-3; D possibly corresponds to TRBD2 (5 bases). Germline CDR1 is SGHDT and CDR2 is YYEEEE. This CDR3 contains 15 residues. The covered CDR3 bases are TGTGCCAGCAGCTTGTTGGGTTTACTAGTGCGGACG. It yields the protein CASSLLGLLVRT. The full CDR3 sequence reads CASSLLGLLVRTQYF.

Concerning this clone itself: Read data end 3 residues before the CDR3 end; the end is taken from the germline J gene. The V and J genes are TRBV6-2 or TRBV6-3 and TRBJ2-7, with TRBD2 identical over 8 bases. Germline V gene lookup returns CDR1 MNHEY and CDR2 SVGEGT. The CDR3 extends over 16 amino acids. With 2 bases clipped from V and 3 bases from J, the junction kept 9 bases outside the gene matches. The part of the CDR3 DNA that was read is TGTGCCAGCAGTTACGACTACGGGAGGGCGGGCTACGAG. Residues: CASSYDYGRAGYE. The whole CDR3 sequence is CASSYDYGRAGYEQYF.

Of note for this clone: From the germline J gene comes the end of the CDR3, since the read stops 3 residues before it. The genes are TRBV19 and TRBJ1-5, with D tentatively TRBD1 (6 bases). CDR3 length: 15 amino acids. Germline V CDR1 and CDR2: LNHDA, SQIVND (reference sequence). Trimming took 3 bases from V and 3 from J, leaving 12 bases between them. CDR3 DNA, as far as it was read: TGTGCCAGTAGTATCCTCAGGGGAGACAATCAGCCC. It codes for CASSILRGDNQP. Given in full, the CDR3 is CASSILRGDNQPQHF. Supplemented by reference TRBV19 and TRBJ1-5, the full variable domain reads DGGITQSPKYLFRKEGQNVTLSCEQNLNHDAMYWYRQDPGQGLRLIYYSQIVNDFQKGDIAEGYSVSREKKESFPLTVTSAQKNPTAFYLCASSILRGDNQPQHFGDGTRLSIL.

The CDR3 reads CSAIQGEYGYTF. CDR3 DNA, as far as it was read: TGCAGTGCTATTCAGGGAGAGTATGGC. The chain employs TRBV20-1 and TRBJ1-2, with D tentatively TRBD1 (5 bases). The read terminates 3 residues ahead of where the CDR3 ends, so the germline J gene completes it. Germline loops: CDR1 DFQATT, CDR2 SNEGSKA (reference sequence). CDR3 length: 12 residues. Trimming left V 4 bases short and J 5 bases short, with 11 bases between.

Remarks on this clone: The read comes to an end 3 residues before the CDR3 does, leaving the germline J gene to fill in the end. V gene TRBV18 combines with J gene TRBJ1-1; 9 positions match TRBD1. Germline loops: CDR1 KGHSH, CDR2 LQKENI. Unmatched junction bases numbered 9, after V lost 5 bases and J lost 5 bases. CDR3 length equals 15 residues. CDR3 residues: CASSVQGARGTEAFF. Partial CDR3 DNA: TGTGCCAGCTCAGTACAGGGGGCGCGTGGGACTGAA.

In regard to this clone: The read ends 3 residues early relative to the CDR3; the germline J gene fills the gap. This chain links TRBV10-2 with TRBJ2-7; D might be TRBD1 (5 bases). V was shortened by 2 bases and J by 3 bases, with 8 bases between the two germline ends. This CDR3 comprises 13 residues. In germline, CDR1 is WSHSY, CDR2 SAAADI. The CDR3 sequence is CASSETQGYEQYF. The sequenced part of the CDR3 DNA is TGCGCCAGCAGTGAGACTCAGGGCTACGAG.

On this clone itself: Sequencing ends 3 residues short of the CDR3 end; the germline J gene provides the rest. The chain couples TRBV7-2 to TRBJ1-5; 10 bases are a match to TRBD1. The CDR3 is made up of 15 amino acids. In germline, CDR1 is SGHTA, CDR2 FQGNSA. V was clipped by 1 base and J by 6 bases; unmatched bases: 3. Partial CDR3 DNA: TGTGCCAGCAGCTTAGGACAGGGGGCGACTCAGCCC. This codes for CASSLGQGATQP. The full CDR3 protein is CASSLGQGATQPQHF.

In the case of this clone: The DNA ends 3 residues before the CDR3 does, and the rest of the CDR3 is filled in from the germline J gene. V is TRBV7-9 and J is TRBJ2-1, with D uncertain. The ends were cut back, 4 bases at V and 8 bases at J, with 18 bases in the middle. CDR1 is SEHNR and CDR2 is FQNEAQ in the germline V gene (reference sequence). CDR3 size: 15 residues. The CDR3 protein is CASSYLLSIRDEQFF. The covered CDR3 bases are TGTGCCAGCAGCTACTTACTTTCTATTAGGGATGAG.

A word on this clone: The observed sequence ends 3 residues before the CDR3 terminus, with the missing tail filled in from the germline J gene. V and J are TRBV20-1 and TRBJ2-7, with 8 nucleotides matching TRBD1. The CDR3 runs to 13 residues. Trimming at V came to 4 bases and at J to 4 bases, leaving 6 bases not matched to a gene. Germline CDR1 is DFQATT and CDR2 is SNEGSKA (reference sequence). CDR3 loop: CSATRTGLYEQYF. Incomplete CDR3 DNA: TGCAGTGCTACGAGGACAGGGTTGTACGAG.

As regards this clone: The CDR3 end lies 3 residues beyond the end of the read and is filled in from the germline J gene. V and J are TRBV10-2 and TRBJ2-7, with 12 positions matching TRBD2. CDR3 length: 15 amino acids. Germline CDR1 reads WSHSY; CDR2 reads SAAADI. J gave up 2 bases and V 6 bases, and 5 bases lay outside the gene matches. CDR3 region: CASRRLAGDTYEQYF. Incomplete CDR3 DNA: TGCGCCAGCAGAAGACTAGCGGGGGATACCTACGAG.

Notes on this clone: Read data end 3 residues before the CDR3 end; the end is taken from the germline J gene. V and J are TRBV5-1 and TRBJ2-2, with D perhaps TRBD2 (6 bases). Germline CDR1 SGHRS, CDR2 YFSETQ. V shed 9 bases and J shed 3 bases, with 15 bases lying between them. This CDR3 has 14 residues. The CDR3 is CATRGSGDTGELFF. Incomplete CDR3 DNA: TGCGCCACCCGAGGATCGGGGGACACCGGGGAG.